This T cell receptor (beta chain) was documented in a study of siplizumab effects on memory and regulatory T cells. Study conclusions and caveats: Treg origin accounted for an average of around 69% of mappable alloreactive CD4+ clones with siplizumab and approximately 25% in controls. Naive T cells were seen as more diverse than memory cells and as major alloresponse contributors. Confirmatory evidence of suppressive function in proliferating siplizumab-culture Tregs was not obtained.

CDR1 SGHVS and CDR2 FNYEAQ come from the germline V gene. V shed 0 bases, J shed 9 bases, and the junction held 7 bases outside the gene matches. This CDR3 spans 15 amino acids. Roughly 92,000 TCR templates per sample were assayed. Method: immunoSEQ multiplex PCR; TCRdb's copy keeps in-frame clones and lacks some. Of roughly 60,000 clones in the sample, approximately 93% are singletons; the top ten hold around two fifths. Remarks on this clone: Its antigen is currently unknown.

This receptor was obtained from a human donor in good health. Sequencing used CD8+ T cells sorted from blood. The chain is built from TRBV7-6 and TRBJ2-1; 8 bases match TRBD2. The CDR3 loop is CASSLAGTRVVEQFF. The CDR3 DNA reads TGTGCCAGCAGCTTAGCCGGGACTAGGGTTGTTGAGCAGTTCTTC.